The clone carrying this T cell receptor (beta chain) turned up a few times. Its target is not known. The data belong to a study of T-cell memory formation after mild COVID-19. Trimming removed 6 bases from V and 1 base from J, with 15 bases in between. The CDR3 runs to 15 residues. With constant-segment primers, 5'RACE yielded cDNA libraries of TCR alpha and TCR beta that carried sample barcodes and UMIs. TCRdb re-analysed the 5' RACE reads in MiXCR, keeping a single row per CDR3 protein. The sample holds hundreds of thousands of distinct CDR3 sequences, more than 15% seen once. Overall study results and limits: Memory from before infection featured some responding clones, which suggests cross-reactive memory joined. A second wave expanding day 15 to 37 was CD4+-biased; contracting clones were balanced.

The rearrangement joins TRBV12-3 or TRBV12-4 to TRBJ1-1, with D possibly TRBD1 on 6 matching bases. The receptor was isolated from a man aged 18 to 29 who had mild COVID-19 (a few samples of this study predate the infection). Cell type and time point are not known. Sequenced material: PBMCs or a T cell subset sorted from them (not recorded which). DNA for the CDR3: TGTGCCAGCAGGTTAATACAGGGTGGGAACACTGAAGCTTTCTTT. As protein: CASRLIQGGNTEAFF.